These 26 T cell receptor beta chains originate from one sample sequenced in a study of cytomegalovirus exposure and HLA in healthy donors. The primer mix had 60 Vbeta and 13 Jbeta primers. The method was immunoSEQ multiplex PCR; TCRdb's version includes in-frame clones alone and lacks a portion of them. The table lists 95,000 to 100,000 clones, 65% to 85% of them singletons. The sequenced material came from PBMCs. The receptors originated from a man aged 50 to 59 in good health and CMV-seronegative.

The chain carries TRBV18 and TRBJ1-4; TRBD1 might be the D (5 bases). From germline, CDR1 is KGHSH and CDR2 LQKENI. V was shortened by 4 bases and J by 3 bases, with 12 bases between the two germline ends. This CDR3 has 15 residues. The CDR3 reads CASSRRQSPNEKLFF. The CDR3 nucleotides read TGTGCCAGCTCACGACGACAGAGCCCTAATGAAAAACTGTTTTTT.

This chain uses TRBV6-4 with TRBJ2-3, with 9 bases identical to TRBD1. Per the germline V gene, CDR1 is MRHNA and CDR2 is SNTAGT. V gave up 3 bases and J gave up 8 bases; unmatched junction bases: 6. This CDR3 comprises 14 residues. CDR3 amino acids: CASSEEQGAGTQYF. CDR3 bases: TGTGCCAGCAGTGAAGAACAGGGGGCCGGTACGCAGTATTTT.

This clone showed up just a few times. This chain uses TRBV19 with TRBJ1-1; D possibly corresponds to TRBD1 (6 bases). Germline lookup yields CDR1 LNHDA and CDR2 SQIVND (reference sequence). Trimming left V 9 bases short and J 3 bases short, with 14 bases between. This CDR3 contains 13 residues. This chain's CDR3 is CASKSQGYTEAFF. Here the CDR3 DNA reads TGTGCCAGCAAATCACAGGGTTACACTGAAGCTTTCTTT.

This clone was seen just once. V gene TRBV2 combines with J gene TRBJ2-7, with a possible D match to TRBD1 (6 bases). This CDR3 is built from 13 residues. The germline V and J ends were trimmed by 8 bases and 0 bases, with 11 bases remaining between them. The germline V gene encodes CDR1 SNHLY and CDR2 FYNNEI. The CDR3 region is CASRRDNSYEQYF. The CDR3 nucleotides read TGTGCCAGCCGTCGGGACAACTCCTACGAGCAGTACTTC. The entire variable domain, with the rest obtained from reference TRBV2 and TRBJ2-7, is as follows: EPEVTQTPSHQVTQMGQEVILRCVPISNHLYFYWYRQILGQKVEFLVSFYNNEISEKSEIFDDQFSVERPDGSNFTLKIRSTKLEDSAMYFCASRRDNSYEQYFGPGTRLTVT.

The chain is built from TRBV5-4 and TRBJ2-1, with TRBD1 identical over 9 bases. Germline trimming cut 0 bases from V and 10 bases from J; bases unmatched to any gene: 8. CDR1 is SGHNT, CDR2 YYREEE, per germline (reference sequence). The CDR3 spans 15 residues. The CDR3 loop reads CASSLVGTGLREQFF. The CDR3 nucleotides are TGTGCCAGCAGCTTGGTAGGGACAGGGCTGAGGGAGCAGTTCTTC.

The chain recombines TRBV6-1 with TRBJ2-2; D perhaps matches TRBD1 (6 bases). This CDR3 region has 14 residues. CDR1 is MNHNS, CDR2 SASEGT, per germline. V lost 0 bases and J lost 6, with 8 bases in between. The DNA for the CDR3 is TGTGCCAGCAGTGAAGCCTGGGGGCCCGGGGAGCTGTTTTTT. Its protein is CASSEAWGPGELFF.

The rearrangement joins TRBV18 to TRBJ2-1, with 11 bases identical to TRBD2. From germline, CDR1 is KGHSH and CDR2 LQKENI. The length of the CDR3 is 17 residues. V dropped 2 bases and J dropped 5; count of bases not matched to a gene: 8. CDR3 sequence (DNA): TGTGCCAGCTCACCAGGTCCTCTGACTAGCGGGAACAATGAGCAGTTCTTC. Its protein is CASSPGPLTSGNNEQFF.

The CDR3 sequence: CASSLGARAGETQYF. CDR3 sequence (DNA): TGTGCCAGCAGTTTGGGGGCCCGGGCAGGAGAGACCCAGTACTTC. The chain employs TRBV27 and TRBJ2-5; TRBD1 is a possible D gene (6 bases). This CDR3 comprises 15 residues. V was pared by 3 bases and J by 4 bases, with 15 bases between. Germline V lookup: CDR1 MNHEY, CDR2 SMNVEV (reference sequence).

The chain joins TRBV18 to TRBJ1-1, with D unresolved. The CDR3 loop spans 13 amino acids. Trimming took off 3 bases at V and 5 bases at J, with 10 bases between the two ends. Germline V gene data show CDR1 as KGHSH and CDR2 as LQKENI. Here the CDR3 DNA reads TGTGCCAGCTCACCCTCGGGAAGGACTGAAGCTTTCTTT. It translates to CASSPSGRTEAFF.

The chain has TRBV6-6 and TRBJ2-5; a weak D match, TRBD2 (6 bases). The CDR3 is 10 residues long. With 6 bases removed from V and 9 bases from J, the gap between germline ends came to 8 bases. Germline CDR1 is MNHNY and CDR2 is SVGAGI (reference sequence). CDR3 nucleotide sequence: TGTGCCAGCAGCTGGGGGGCCCAGTACTTC. Protein: CASSWGAQYF.

V and J are TRBV7-2 and TRBJ1-1; the match to TRBD1 covers 7 bases. Germline loops: CDR1 SGHTA, CDR2 FQGNSA. V dropped 5 bases and J dropped 5; count of bases not matched to a gene: 8. The CDR3 covers 14 residues. Written as DNA, the CDR3 is TGTGCCAGCAGCACCCGACAGGGTGGGACTGAAGCTTTCTTT. Its translation is CASSTRQGGTEAFF.

The chain has TRBV18 and TRBJ2-5, with D maybe TRBD1 (8 bases). The CDR3 is 15 amino acids. CDR1 KGHSH and CDR2 LQKENI come from the germline V gene. V shed 6 bases and J shed 2 bases, with 16 bases lying between them. The CDR3 region is CASSLQGGIQETQYF. The CDR3 bases are TGTGCCAGCTCGCTACAGGGGGGGATTCAAGAGACCCAGTACTTC. Based on the CDR3 plus reference TRBV18 and TRBJ2-5, the full variable domain is NAGVMQNPRHLVRRRGQEARLRCSPMKGHSHVYWYRQLPEEGLKFMVYLQKENIIDESGMPKERFSAEFPKEGPSILRIQQVVRGDSAAYFCASSLQGGIQETQYFGPGTRLLVL.

V and J are TRBV30 and TRBJ2-1; weak D call: TRBD2 (6 bases). Looked up from germline, CDR1 is GTSNPN and CDR2 is SVGIG (reference sequence). The V gene lost 2 bases and the J gene lost 2 bases, with 16 bases spanning the gap. CDR3 length: 16 amino acids. DNA of the CDR3: TGTGCCTGGAGTCGGGGGAGCGGGTCTACCTACAATGAGCAGTTCTTC. Protein: CAWSRGSGSTYNEQFF.

This clone was recorded a few times. This chain connects TRBV5-1 to TRBJ2-5; 7 bases map to TRBD1. V shed 2 bases, J shed 4 bases, and the junction held 5 bases outside the gene matches. CDR1 is SGHRS and CDR2 is YFSETQ in the germline V gene. The CDR3 has 14 amino acids. DNA for the CDR3: TGCGCCAGCAGCTTCTACAGGGGTGGAGAGACCCAGTACTTC. This codes for CASSFYRGGETQYF. The entire variable domain, with the rest obtained from reference TRBV5-1 and TRBJ2-5, is as follows: KAGVTQTPRYLIKTRGQQVTLSCSPISGHRSVSWYQQTPGQGLQFLFEYFSETQRNKGNFPGRFSGRQFSNSRSEMNVSTLELGDSALYLCASSFYRGGETQYFGPGTRLLVL.

This clone appeared a few times. The gene calls are TRBV7-9 and TRBJ1-4; D not certain. Germline-derived CDR1 and CDR2 are SEHNR and FQNEAQ (reference sequence). The CDR3 is made up of 17 amino acids. V was clipped by 4 bases and J by 0 bases, with 15 bases between them. The CDR3 bases are TGTGCCAGCAGCTCCGGAGGGTATTTTGCAACTAATGAAAAACTGTTTTTT. Its translation is CASSSGGYFATNEKLFF.

The chain has TRBV28 and TRBJ2-7; D might be TRBD2 (5 bases). Trimming took 5 bases from V and 2 from J, leaving 7 bases between them. The germline V gene has CDR1 MDHEN and CDR2 SYDVKM. This CDR3 has 12 residues. The CDR3 region has the DNA TGTGCCAGCAGTCCCGGGACCTACGAGCAGTACTTC. Residues: CASSPGTYEQYF.

V usage is TRBV19 and J usage is TRBJ1-5; possibly TRBD1 for D (5 bases). V lost 4 bases to trimming and J lost 6 bases, with 22 bases between them. This CDR3 has 17 amino acids. Per the germline V gene, CDR1 is LNHDA and CDR2 is SQIVND (reference sequence). Here the CDR3 reads CASSSGRGRALFQPQHF. The CDR3 DNA sequence: TGTGCCAGTAGTAGTGGGAGGGGACGGGCCTTGTTTCAGCCCCAGCATTTT.

V is TRBV7-2 and J is TRBJ1-2; D is unresolved. Germline V lookup: CDR1 SGHTA, CDR2 FQGNSA. V lost 0 bases, J lost 5 bases, and 13 bases lay in between. CDR3 length equals 15 residues. The CDR3 protein is CASSLARQRVYGYTF. CDR3 sequence (DNA): TGTGCCAGCAGCTTAGCTCGACAAAGAGTGTATGGCTACACCTTC.

This sequence joins TRBV19 and TRBJ2-3, with TRBD2 identical over 7 bases. This CDR3 has 15 residues. Germline CDR1 LNHDA, CDR2 SQIVND (reference sequence). The ends lost 0 bases at V and 6 bases at J; junction bases unmatched: 6. The CDR3 region is CASSIDRGVTDTQYF. The CDR3 DNA reads TGTGCCAGTAGTATAGATCGGGGGGTCACGGATACGCAGTATTTT.

The V call is TRBV7-3, the J call TRBJ1-3; possibly TRBD1 for D (5 bases). CDR3 length: 16 residues. V lost 5 bases, J lost 1 base, and 15 bases lay in between. The V gene's germline CDR1 is SGHTA and CDR2 FQGTGA. The chain's CDR3 is CASSLQPGFSGNTIYF. The CDR3 nucleotides are TGTGCCAGCAGCCTCCAACCAGGGTTTTCTGGAAACACCATATATTTT.

V is TRBV6-1 and J is TRBJ2-3, with 11 bases fitting TRBD2. V shed 7 bases, J shed 5 bases, and the junction held 8 bases outside the gene matches. CDR1 is MNHNS, CDR2 SASEGT, per germline. The CDR3 loop spans 15 amino acids. CDR3: CASKISGGGGDTQYF. CDR3 nucleotide sequence: TGTGCCAGCAAAATTAGCGGGGGGGGCGGAGATACGCAGTATTTT.

CDR3 DNA sequence: TGTGCCAGCAGCTTAAGGTCTAGCGGCACAGATACGCAGTATTTT. This sequence encodes CASSLRSSGTDTQYF. The chain has TRBV7-3 and TRBJ2-3; weak D call: TRBD2 (6 bases). CDR3 length: 15 residues. The germline V gene has CDR1 SGHTA and CDR2 FQGTGA. Trimming stripped 1 base from V and 1 base from J, with 9 bases between.

This clone was detected a few times. The gene calls are TRBV29-1 and TRBJ2-2; D is perhaps TRBD1 (6 bases). The CDR3 has 14 amino acids. Trimming removed 7 bases from V and 6 bases from J, with 18 bases in between. The V gene's germline CDR1 is SQVTM and CDR2 ANQGSEA. Here the CDR3 reads CSAWDTLQPGELFF. CDR3 DNA: TGCAGCGCTTGGGACACCCTCCAGCCCGGGGAGCTGTTTTTT.

This chain's CDR3 is CASSSLTRFYEQYF. CDR3 in DNA: TGTGCCAGCAGCTCACTAACAAGATTCTACGAGCAGTACTTC. The V gene is TRBV28, the J gene TRBJ2-7; unclear D gene. The CDR3 spans 14 residues. Per germline, CDR1 MDHEN and CDR2 SYDVKM. V lost 6 bases, J lost 3 bases, and 15 bases lay in between.

V usage is TRBV5-1 and J usage is TRBJ1-4, with 10 bases matching TRBD1. The CDR3 sequence is 17 residues long. Germline values: CDR1 SGHRS, CDR2 YFSETQ. J was trimmed by 2 bases and V by 2 bases; bases with no gene match: 6. CDR3 amino acids: CASSLKDRGPTNEKLFF. In DNA, the CDR3 is TGCGCCAGCAGCTTAAAAGACAGGGGGCCTACTAATGAAAAACTGTTTTTT.

The V gene is TRBV5-4, the J gene TRBJ2-1, with D hard to call. The CDR3 totals 14 residues. Germline V gene sequence: CDR1 SGHNT, CDR2 YYREEE (reference sequence). Trimming pared 1 base from V and 4 bases from J, leaving 9 bases between. The CDR3: CASSLLARYNEQFF. CDR3 nucleotide sequence: TGTGCCAGCAGCTTGTTGGCTAGATACAATGAGCAGTTCTTC.